This T cell receptor (beta chain) is drawn from a study of blood T cell repertoires in COVID-19. Produced via immunoSEQ multiplex PCR; TCRdb's table is partial and in-frame only. In the table there are more than 250,000 clones, more than 85% of which are singletons. The J segment lost 1 base and the V segment lost 10 bases, leaving 15 bases of the junction unmatched. This CDR3 is 17 amino acids long. Germline V gene sequence: CDR1 MDHEN, CDR2 SYDVKM. The TCR comes from a woman aged 25 to 39 who had recovered from COVID-19. This chain connects TRBV28 to TRBJ2-7, with 11 bases identical to TRBD2. Material: PBMCs or T cells enriched from blood (not recorded which). The CDR3 DNA is TGTGCCACCACGGGTGGATCCGGACTAGCGGGTTCCTACGAGCAGTACTTC. Encoded protein: CATTGGSGLAGSYEQYF.